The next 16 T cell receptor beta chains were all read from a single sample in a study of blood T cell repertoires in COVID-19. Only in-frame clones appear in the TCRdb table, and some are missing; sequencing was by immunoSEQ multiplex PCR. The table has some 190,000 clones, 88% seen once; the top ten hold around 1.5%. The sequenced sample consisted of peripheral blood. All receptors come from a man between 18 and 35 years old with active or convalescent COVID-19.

The CDR3 region is CASSQERSSGRSHASTQYF. DNA for the CDR3: TGTGCCAGCAGCCAAGAGAGGAGTAGCGGAAGAAGCCACGCGAGTACGCAGTATTTT. The genes are TRBV4-2 and TRBJ2-3, with D maybe TRBD2 (6 bases). The V gene lost 0 bases and the J gene lost 8 bases, with 27 bases spanning the gap. The CDR3 loop spans 19 amino acids. Per germline, CDR1 LGHNA and CDR2 YNFKEQ.

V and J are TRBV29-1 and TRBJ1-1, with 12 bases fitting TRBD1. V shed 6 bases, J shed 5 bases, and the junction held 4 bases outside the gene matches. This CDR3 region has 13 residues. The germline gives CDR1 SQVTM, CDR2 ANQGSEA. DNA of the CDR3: TGCAGCGTAGGGACAGGGGGCCAAACTGAAGCTTTCTTT. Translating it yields CSVGTGGQTEAFF.

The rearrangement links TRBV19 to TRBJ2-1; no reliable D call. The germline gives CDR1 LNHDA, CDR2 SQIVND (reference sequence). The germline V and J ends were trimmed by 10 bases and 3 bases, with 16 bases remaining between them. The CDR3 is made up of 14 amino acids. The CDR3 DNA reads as TGTGCCACCGCTCCGGAGTCTCGCTACAATGAGCAGTTCTTC. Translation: CATAPESRYNEQFF. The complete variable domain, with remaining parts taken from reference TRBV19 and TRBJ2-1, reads DGGITQSPKYLFRKEGQNVTLSCEQNLNHDAMYWYRQDPGQGLRLIYYSQIVNDFQKGDIAEGYSVSREKKESFPLTVTSAQKNPTAFYLCATAPESRYNEQFFGPGTRLTVL.

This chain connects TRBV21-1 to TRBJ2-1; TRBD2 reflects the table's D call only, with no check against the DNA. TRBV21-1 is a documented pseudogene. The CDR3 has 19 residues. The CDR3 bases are TGTGCCAGCAGCGGAGGGGACTCCGGTGGAGGCGGGACCTACAATGAGCAGTTCTTC. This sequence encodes CASSGGDSGGGGTYNEQFF.

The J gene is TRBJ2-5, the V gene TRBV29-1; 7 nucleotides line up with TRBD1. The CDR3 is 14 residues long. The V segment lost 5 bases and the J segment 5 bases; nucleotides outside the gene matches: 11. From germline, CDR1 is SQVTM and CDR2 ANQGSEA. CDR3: CSVRAGGSVETQYF. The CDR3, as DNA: TGCAGCGTTCGAGCAGGGGGATCCGTGGAGACCCAGTACTTC. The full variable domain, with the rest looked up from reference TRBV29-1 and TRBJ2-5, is SAVISQKPSRDICQRGTSLTIQCQVDSQVTMMFWYRQQPGQSLTLIATANQGSEATYESGFVIDKFPISRPNLTFSTLTVSNMSPEDSSIYLCSVRAGGSVETQYFGPGTRLLVL.

This chain's CDR3 is CASIGRSGQRYGYTF. For the CDR3, the DNA is TGTGCCAGCATTGGAAGGTCCGGACAGCGATATGGCTACACCTTC. This chain uses TRBV7-9 with TRBJ1-2, with a possible D match to TRBD1 (6 bases). CDR3 length: 15 residues. Germline CDR1 is SEHNR and CDR2 is FQNEAQ (reference sequence). The V end was cut by 7 bases, the J end by 5 bases, with 20 bases between.

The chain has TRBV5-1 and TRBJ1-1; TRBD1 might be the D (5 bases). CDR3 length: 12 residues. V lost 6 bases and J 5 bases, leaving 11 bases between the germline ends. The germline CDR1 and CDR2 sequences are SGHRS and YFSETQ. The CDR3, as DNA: TGCGCCAGCACATCTAGGGGAACTGAAGCTTTCTTT. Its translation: CASTSRGTEAFF.

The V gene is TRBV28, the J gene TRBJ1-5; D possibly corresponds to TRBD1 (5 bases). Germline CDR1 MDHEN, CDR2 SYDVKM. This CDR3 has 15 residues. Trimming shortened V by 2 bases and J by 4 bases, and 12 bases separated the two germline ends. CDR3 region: CASSLVRVGNQPQHF. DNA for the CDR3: TGTGCCAGCAGTTTAGTCAGGGTAGGGAATCAGCCCCAGCATTTT.

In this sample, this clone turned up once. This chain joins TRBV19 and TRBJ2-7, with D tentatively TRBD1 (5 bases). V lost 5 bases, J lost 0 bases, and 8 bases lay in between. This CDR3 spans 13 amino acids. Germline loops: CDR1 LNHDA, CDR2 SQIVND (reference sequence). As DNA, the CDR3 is TGTGCCAGTAGTCCAGGGCTCTCCTACGAGCAGTACTTC. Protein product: CASSPGLSYEQYF.

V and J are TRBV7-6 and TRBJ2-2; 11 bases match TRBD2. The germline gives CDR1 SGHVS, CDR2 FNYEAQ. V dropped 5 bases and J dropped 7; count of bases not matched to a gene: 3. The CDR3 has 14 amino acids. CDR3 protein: CASSKTSGVGELFF. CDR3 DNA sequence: TGTGCCAGCAGCAAGACTAGCGGGGTCGGGGAGCTGTTTTTT.

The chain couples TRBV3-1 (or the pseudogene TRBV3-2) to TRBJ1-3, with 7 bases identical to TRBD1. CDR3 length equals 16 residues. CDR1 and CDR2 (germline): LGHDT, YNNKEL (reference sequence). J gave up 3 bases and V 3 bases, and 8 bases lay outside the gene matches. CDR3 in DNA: TGTGCCAGCAGCCAGGCGGGACAGTATATTGGAAACACCATATATTTT. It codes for CASSQAGQYIGNTIYF.

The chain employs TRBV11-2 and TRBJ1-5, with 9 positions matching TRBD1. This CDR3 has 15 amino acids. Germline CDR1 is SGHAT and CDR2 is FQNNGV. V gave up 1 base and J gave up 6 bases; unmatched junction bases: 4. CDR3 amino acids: CASSLGDRAGQPQHF. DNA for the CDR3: TGTGCCAGCAGCTTAGGGGACAGGGCGGGTCAGCCCCAGCATTTT.

This chain's CDR3 is CASSLDGTGEIGGYTF. For the CDR3, the DNA is TGTGCCAGCAGCTTAGATGGGACAGGGGAGATCGGTGGCTACACCTTC. The V and J genes are TRBV7-9 and TRBJ1-2; TRBD1 matches at 10 bases. CDR1 and CDR2 (germline): SEHNR, FQNEAQ (reference sequence). CDR3 length: 16 residues. Trimming removed 1 base from V and 7 bases from J; junction bases left unmatched: 9. The full variable domain, in which reference TRBV7-9 and TRBJ1-2 provide the parts outside the CDR3, is DTGVSQNPRHKITKRGQNVTFRCDPISEHNRLYWYRQTLGQGPEFLTYFQNEAQLEKSRLLSDRFSAERPKGSFSTLEIQRTEQGDSAMYLCASSLDGTGEIGGYTFGSGTRLTVV.

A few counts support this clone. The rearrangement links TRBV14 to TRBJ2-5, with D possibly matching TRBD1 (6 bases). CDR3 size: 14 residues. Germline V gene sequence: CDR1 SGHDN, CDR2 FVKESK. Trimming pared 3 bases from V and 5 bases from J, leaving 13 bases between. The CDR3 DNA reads TGTGCCAGCAGCCAGTCCACAGGGTGGGAGACCCAGTACTTC. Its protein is CASSQSTGWETQYF.

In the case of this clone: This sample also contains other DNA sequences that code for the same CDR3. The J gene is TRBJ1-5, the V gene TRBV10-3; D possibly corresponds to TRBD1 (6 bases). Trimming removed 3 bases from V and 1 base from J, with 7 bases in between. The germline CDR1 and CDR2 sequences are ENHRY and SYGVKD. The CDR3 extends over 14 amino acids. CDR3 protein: CAISEQGSNQPQHF. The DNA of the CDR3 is TGTGCCATCAGTGAACAGGGCAGCAATCAGCCCCAGCATTTT.

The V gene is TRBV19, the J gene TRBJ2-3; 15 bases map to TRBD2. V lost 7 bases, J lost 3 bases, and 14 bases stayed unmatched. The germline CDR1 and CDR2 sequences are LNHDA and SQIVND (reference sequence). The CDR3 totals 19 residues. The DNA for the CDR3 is TGTGCCAGTACCTCCGGACTAGCGGGAGGGAAAGGTTTAACAGATACGCAGTATTTT. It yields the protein CASTSGLAGGKGLTDTQYF. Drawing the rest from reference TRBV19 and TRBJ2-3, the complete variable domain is DGGITQSPKYLFRKEGQNVTLSCEQNLNHDAMYWYRQDPGQGLRLIYYSQIVNDFQKGDIAEGYSVSREKKESFPLTVTSAQKNPTAFYLCASTSGLAGGKGLTDTQYFGPGTRLTVL.